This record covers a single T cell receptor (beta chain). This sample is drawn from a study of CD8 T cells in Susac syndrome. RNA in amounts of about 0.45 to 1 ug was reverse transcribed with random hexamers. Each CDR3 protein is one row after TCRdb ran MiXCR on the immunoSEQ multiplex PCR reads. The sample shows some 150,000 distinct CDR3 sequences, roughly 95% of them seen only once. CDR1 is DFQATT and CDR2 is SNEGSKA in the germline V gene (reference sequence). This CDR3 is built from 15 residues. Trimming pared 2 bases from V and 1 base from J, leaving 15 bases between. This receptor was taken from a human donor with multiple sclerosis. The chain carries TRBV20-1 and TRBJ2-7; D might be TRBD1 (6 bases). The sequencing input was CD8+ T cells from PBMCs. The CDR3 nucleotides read TGCAGTGCTAGATCCGGGACACAGAGTTCCTACGAGCAGTACGTC. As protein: CSARSGTQSSYEQYV.